This paragraph reports one TCR beta chain. The quantity of total RNA per TCR library was about 3,700 ng. TCRdb re-called the 5' RACE reads; one entry per CDR3 protein, DNA not given. Its clone listing holds approximately 160,000 distinct CDR3 sequences. This sample was taken from a study of monozygotic twins with inflammatory bowel disease. In germline, CDR1 is SEHNR, CDR2 FQNEAQ (reference sequence). There are 15 residues in the CDR3. The blood volume drawn from each donor was 2 to 3 ml. Specimen: blood. The chain employs TRBV7-9 and TRBJ2-3; checking the TCRdb D call of TRBD1 is not possible without DNA. The source of this sequence is a human donor with ulcerative colitis or Crohn's disease, or a healthy co-twin of an affected twin (not recorded which). This CDR3 reads CASRPGQGAGDTQYF.